This T cell receptor beta chain was found in a study of beta chain features in type 1 diabetes. The overall study: Patients were similar to healthy donors in age and gender (as well as in cell yields).

Trimming cost V 8 bases and J 5 bases, with 12 bases left between them. Germline CDR1 reads MNHNY; CDR2 reads SVGAGI (reference sequence). This CDR3 comprises 12 residues. Sequenced material consisted of expressed TCRB transcripts (all of the isolated RNA was reverse transcribed). TCRdb's copy holds only in-frame clones and misses some; the assay was immunoSEQ multiplex PCR. The sample lists 250,000 to 300,000 clones; 8% were seen once. This clone was observed a handful of times. The chain recombines TRBV6-6 with TRBJ2-5, with D possibly being TRBD1 or TRBD2 (5 bases each). The clonotype was recovered from a woman younger than 35 in good health. Sequencing was carried out using central memory CD4+ T cells from blood. This CDR3 reads CASLGGGETQYF. The CDR3 nucleotides are TGTGCCAGCCTTGGGGGTGGCGAGACCCAGTACTTC.